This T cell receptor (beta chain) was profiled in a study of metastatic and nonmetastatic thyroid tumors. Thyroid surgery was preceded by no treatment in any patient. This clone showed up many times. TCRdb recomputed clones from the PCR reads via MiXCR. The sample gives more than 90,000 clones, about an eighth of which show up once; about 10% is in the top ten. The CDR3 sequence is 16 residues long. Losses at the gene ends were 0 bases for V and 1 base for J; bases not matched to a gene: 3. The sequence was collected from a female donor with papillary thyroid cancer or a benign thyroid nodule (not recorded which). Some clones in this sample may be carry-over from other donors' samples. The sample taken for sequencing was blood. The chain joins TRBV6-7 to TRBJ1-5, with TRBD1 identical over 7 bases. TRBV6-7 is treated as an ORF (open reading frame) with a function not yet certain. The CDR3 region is CASSYSDRPSNQPQHF. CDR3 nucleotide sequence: TGTGCCAGCAGTTACTCGGACAGGCCCAGCAATCAGCCCCAGCATTTT.